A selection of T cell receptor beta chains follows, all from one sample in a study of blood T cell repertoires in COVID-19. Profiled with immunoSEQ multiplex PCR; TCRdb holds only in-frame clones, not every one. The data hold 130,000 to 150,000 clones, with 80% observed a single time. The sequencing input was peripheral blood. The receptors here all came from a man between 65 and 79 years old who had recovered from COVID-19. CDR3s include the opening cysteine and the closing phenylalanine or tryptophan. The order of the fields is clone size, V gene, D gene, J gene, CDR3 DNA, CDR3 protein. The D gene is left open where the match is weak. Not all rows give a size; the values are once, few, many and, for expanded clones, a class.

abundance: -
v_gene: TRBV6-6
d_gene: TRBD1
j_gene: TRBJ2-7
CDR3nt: TGTGCCAGCAGTTACGGGACAGGGGACTACGAGCAGTACTTC
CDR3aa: CASSYGTGDYEQYF

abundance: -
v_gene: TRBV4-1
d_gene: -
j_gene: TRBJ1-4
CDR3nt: TGCGCCAGCAGCCATCCACAGGCGAATAATGAAAAACTGTTTTTT
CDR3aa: CASSHPQANNEKLFF

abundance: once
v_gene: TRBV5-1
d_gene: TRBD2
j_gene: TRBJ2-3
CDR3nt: TGCGCCAGCCGGGAGGTCCCAGATACGCAGTATTTT
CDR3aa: CASREVPDTQYF

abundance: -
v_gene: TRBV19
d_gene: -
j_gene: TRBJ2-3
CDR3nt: TGTGCCAGTAGTATAGCCGGAGTCTTCACAGATACGCAGTATTTT
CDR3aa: CASSIAGVFTDTQYF

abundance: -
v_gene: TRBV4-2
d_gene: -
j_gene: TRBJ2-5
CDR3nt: TGTGCCAGCAGCCAAGACCAGGACAGAAAGGAGACCCAGTACTTC
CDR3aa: CASSQDQDRKETQYF

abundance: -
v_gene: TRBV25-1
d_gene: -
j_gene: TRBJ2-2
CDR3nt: TGTGCCAGCAGTGAATATGGAGGGGCCGGAGACCCCGGGGAGCTGTTTTTT
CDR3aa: CASSEYGGAGDPGELFF

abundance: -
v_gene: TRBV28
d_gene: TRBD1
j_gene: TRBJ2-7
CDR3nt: TGTGCCAGCAGTTTGTGGACAGGGGTGGCCTACGAGCAGTACTTC
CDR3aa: CASSLWTGVAYEQYF

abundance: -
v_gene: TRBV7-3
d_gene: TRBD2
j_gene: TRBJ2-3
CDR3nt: TGTGCCAGCAGCTCCAGCGGGACCGCAGATACGCAGTATTTT
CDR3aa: CASSSSGTADTQYF

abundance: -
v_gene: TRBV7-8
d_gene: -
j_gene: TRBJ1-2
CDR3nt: TGTGCCAGCAGTCGGGGAATTATCTATGGCTACACCTTC
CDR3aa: CASSRGIIYGYTF

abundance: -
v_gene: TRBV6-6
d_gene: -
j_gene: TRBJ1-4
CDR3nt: TGTGCCAGCAGTTACGCCCCAGGGGAAACTAATGAAAAACTGTTTTTT
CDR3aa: CASSYAPGETNEKLFF

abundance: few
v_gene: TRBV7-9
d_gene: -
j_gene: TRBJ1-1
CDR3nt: TGTGCCAGCAGCTTAGACAGATTGAACACTGAAGCTTTCTTT
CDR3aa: CASSLDRLNTEAFF

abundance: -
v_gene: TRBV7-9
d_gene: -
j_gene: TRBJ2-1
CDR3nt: TGTGCCAGCAGCCTCTATAGACTAGGCTCCTACAATGAGCAGTTCTTC
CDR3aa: CASSLYRLGSYNEQFF

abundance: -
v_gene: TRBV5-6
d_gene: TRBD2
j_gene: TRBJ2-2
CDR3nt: TGTGCCAGCAGCCCGACGGGCGGGAGGACCCCCGGGGAGCTGTTTTTT
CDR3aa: CASSPTGGRTPGELFF

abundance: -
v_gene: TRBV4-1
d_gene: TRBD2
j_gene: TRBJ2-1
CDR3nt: TGCGCCAGCAGCCAAGGTGGGATAACTAGCGGGAGGGTCTACAATGAGCAGTTCTTC
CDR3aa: CASSQGGITSGRVYNEQFF

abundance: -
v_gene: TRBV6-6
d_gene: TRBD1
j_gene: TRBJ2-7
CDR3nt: TGTGCCAGCAGTTACTCCACAGGGGCCTACGAGCAGTACTTC
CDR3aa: CASSYSTGAYEQYF

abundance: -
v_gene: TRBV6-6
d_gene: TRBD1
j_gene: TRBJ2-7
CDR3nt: TGTGCCAGCAGTTACCACCGGGACAGCGGTAACGAGCAGTACTTC
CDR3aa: CASSYHRDSGNEQYF

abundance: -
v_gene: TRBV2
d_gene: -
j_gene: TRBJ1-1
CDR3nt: TGTGCCAGCAGCCCGGGGGGGGGCGGAATGAACACTGAAGCTTTCTTT
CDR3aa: CASSPGGGGMNTEAFF

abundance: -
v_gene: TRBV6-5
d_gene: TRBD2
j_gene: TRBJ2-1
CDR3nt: TGTGCCAGCAGCTCGCCCAGACTAGCGGATAATGAGCAGTTCTTC
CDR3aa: CASSSPRLADNEQFF

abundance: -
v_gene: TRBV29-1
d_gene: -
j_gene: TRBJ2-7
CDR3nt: TGCAGCGTTGACGGGGACTACGAGCAGTACTTC
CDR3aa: CSVDGDYEQYF

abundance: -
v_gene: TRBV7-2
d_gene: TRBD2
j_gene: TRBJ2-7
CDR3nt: TGTGCCAGCACCCCCTACAGTCTAGCGGGAGCCGAGCAGTACTTC
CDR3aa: CASTPYSLAGAEQYF

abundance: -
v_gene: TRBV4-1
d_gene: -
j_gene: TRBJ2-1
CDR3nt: TGCGCCAGCAGCCACTTTAGTATAGATGAGCAGTTCTTC
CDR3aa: CASSHFSIDEQFF

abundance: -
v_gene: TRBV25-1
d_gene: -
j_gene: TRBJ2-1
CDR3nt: TGTGCCAGCAGTGAATATATGGGGGGTCAGGACGTCAATGAGCAGTTCTTC
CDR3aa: CASSEYMGGQDVNEQFF

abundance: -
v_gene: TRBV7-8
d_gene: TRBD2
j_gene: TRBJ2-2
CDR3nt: TGTGCCAGCAGCTTAAGGCTAGCGGGAGCGAACACCGGGGAGCTGTTTTTT
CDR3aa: CASSLRLAGANTGELFF

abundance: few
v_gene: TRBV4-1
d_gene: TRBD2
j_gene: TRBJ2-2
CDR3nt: TGCGCCAGCAGCCACTCGGAGCTAGCGGCGAACACCGGGGAGCTGTTTTTT
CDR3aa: CASSHSELAANTGELFF

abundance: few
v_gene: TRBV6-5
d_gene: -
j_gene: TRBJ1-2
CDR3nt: TGTGCCAGCAGTTACTCTCTGGGAGGGATGAATGGCTACACCTTC
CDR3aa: CASSYSLGGMNGYTF

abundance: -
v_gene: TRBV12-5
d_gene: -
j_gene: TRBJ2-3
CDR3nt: TGTGCTAGTGGTCTCGGGACTTTCGACACAGATACGCAGTATTTT
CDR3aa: CASGLGTFDTDTQYF

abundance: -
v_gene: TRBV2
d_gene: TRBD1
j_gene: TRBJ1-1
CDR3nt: TGTGCCAGCGAGATCTTACAGGGGATGAACACTGAAGCTTTCTTT
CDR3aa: CASEILQGMNTEAFF

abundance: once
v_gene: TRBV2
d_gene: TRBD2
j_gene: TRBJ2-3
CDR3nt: TGTGCCACGCGGGGGGGGGCAGGCAACACAGATACGCAGTATTTT
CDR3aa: CATRGGAGNTDTQYF

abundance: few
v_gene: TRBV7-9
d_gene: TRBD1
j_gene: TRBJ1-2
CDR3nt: TGTGCCAGCAGCCCCGACAGGGGGTCCGGCTACACCTTC
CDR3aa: CASSPDRGSGYTF

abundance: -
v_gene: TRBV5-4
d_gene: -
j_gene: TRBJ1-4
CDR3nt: TGTGCCAGCAGCTTCGGGGGGCCGGGGGAACTGTTTTTT
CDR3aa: CASSFGGPGELFF